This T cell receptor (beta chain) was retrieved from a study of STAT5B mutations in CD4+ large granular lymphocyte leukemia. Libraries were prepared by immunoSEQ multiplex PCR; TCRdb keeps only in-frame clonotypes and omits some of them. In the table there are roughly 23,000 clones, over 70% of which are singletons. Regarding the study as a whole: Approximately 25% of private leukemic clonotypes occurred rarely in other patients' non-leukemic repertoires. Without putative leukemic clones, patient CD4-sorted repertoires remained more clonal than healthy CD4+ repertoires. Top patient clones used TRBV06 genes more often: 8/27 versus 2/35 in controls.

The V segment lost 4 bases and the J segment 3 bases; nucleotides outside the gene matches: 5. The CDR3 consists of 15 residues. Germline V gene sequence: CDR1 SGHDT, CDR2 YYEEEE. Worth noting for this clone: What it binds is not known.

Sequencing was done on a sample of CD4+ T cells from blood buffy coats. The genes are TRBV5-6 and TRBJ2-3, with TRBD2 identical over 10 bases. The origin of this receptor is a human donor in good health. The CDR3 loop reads CASSTLAGVTDTQYF. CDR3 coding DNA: TGTGCCAGCAGCACCCTAGCGGGAGTTACAGATACGCAGTATTTT.